This TCR beta chain was identified during a study of CD8+CD57+ T cells in acquired aplastic anemia. TCR beta VDJ and CDR3 were profiled, and genomic DNA was the template. In TCRdb, the reads were re-called with MiXCR into one record per CDR3 protein. The sample lists some 68,000 distinct CDR3 sequences, almost 55% occurring once. Germline lookup yields CDR1 SGHRS and CDR2 YFSETQ. The CDR3 extends over 14 amino acids. Trimming removed 4 bases from V and 4 bases from J, with 14 bases in between. Whole-study findings and limits: No significant difference in CD8+ Simpson's diversity was found between patients and controls.

Ten or more counts support this clonotype. As yet, its antigen is unknown. The V call is TRBV5-1, the J call TRBJ1-1; D is perhaps TRBD1 (6 bases). Material for sequencing was sorted CD4+, CD8+, or CD8+CD57+ T cells (not recorded which) from PBMCs. The receptor was isolated from a human donor in good health, serving as a control. The CDR3 DNA sequence: TGCGCCAGCAGCCTTAGTACAGGGACCACTGAAGCTTTCTTT. Its protein is CASSLSTGTTEAFF.